This TCR beta chain was obtained from a study of vaccination and CD4 T cells after COVID-19. Turning to the study itself: Convalescent patients, SARS-CoV-2 positive by nasal swab PCR, comprised under ten mild cases and one severe case. The stimulus for the cells was overlapping spike peptides derived from SARS-CoV-2, HCoV-NL63, HCoV-OC43 and HCoV-229E. Study findings and constraints: Clonotypes reactive to SARS-CoV-2 had a median that went up from about 20 to 38, but not significantly.

This clonotype was detected only once. Its target is unknown. The CDR3 covers 13 residues. Germline V gene sequence: CDR1 SGHNT, CDR2 YYREEE (reference sequence). V shed 4 bases and J shed 6 bases, with 14 bases lying between them. The assay that was used to sequence DNA from cultured CD4+ T cells was the Oncomine TCR Beta short-read assay. TCRdb called the PCR reads again in MiXCR, with one record for every CDR3 protein. The table records approximately 3,200 distinct CDR3 sequences, approximately 25% of them present only once. Treatment here: roughly 11-day PBMC culture with coronavirus spike peptide pools or control peptides (ViraFEST assay). Replacement of half the medium with fresh IL-2 medium took place on days 3 and 7.

The gene calls are TRBV5-4 and TRBJ2-7; D is perhaps TRBD1 (6 bases). This receptor was identified in a human donor who had recovered from COVID-19. The input for sequencing was CD4+ T cells from blood, cultured in vitro, taken after SARS-CoV-2 vaccination. CDR3 residues: CASSADRSGEQYF. The CDR3 bases are TGTGCCAGCAGCGCGGACAGAAGTGGCGAGCAGTACTTC.